Listed here are 29 T cell receptor beta chains from one sample, sequenced in a study of OX40 agonist ivuxolimab in advanced cancers. Here immunoSEQ multiplex PCR was the method, and the copy in TCRdb shows in-frame clones only, minus some. This sample has about 70,000 clones; 70% to 90% occur once, and the top ten carry roughly 2.4%. The sample was CD4+ or CD8+ T cells sorted from blood, taken in a trial of the OX40 agonist ivuxolimab. These TCRs come from an adult with an advanced solid tumor such as melanoma, head and neck, liver or kidney cancer.

The J gene is TRBJ2-7, the V gene TRBV7-2; unclear D gene. Trimming pared 5 bases from V and 1 base from J, leaving 9 bases between. There are 13 residues in the CDR3. The germline V gene encodes CDR1 SGHTA and CDR2 FQGNSA. CDR3 in amino acids: CASSPATSYEQYF. The CDR3 coding sequence is TGTGCCAGCAGCCCGGCGACGTCCTACGAGCAGTACTTC.

This clone was counted only a few times. This chain links TRBV7-6 with TRBJ1-3; D remains ambiguous. Germline V CDR1 and CDR2: SGHVS, FNYEAQ. The V gene lost 1 base and the J gene lost 4 bases, with 5 bases spanning the gap. CDR3 size: 13 residues. The CDR3, as DNA: TGTGCCAGCAGCTTAGATTTGGGAAACACCATATATTTT. Translated: CASSLDLGNTIYF.

The gene calls are TRBV2 and TRBJ2-1; TRBD2 agrees at 8 bases. Germline V CDR1 and CDR2: SNHLY, FYNNEI. There are 14 residues in the CDR3. V lost 2 bases and J lost 6; bases outside the gene matches: 3. The CDR3 reads CASSELAGPNEQFF. In nucleotides, the CDR3 is TGTGCCAGCAGTGAACTAGCGGGCCCCAATGAGCAGTTCTTC.

The rearrangement uses TRBV19 and TRBJ1-1; possibly TRBD1 for D (6 bases). CDR1 LNHDA and CDR2 SQIVND come from the germline V gene (reference sequence). The CDR3 has 12 amino acids. V lost 5 bases and J 7 bases, leaving 11 bases between the germline ends. The CDR3, as DNA: TGTGCCAGTAGTGACAGGCCGGGTGAAGCTTTCTTT. It specifies CASSDRPGEAFF.

The J gene is TRBJ2-5, the V gene TRBV2; D perhaps matches TRBD1 (5 bases). Germline CDR1 SNHLY, CDR2 FYNNEI. The CDR3 length is 13 residues. V was shortened by 6 bases and J by 5 bases, with 13 bases between the two germline ends. The CDR3 DNA reads TGTGCCAGCAGGGACATATCCAGGGAGACCCAGTACTTC. It encodes CASRDISRETQYF.

The rearrangement links TRBV11-2 to TRBJ2-5; D not certain. There are 12 residues in the CDR3. Trimming shortened V by 2 bases and J by 0 bases, and 1 base separated the two germline ends. The germline V gene encodes CDR1 SGHAT and CDR2 FQNNGV. The CDR3 nucleotides are TGTGCCAGCAGCTTAAACCAAGAGACCCAGTACTTC. Amino acids: CASSLNQETQYF.

This clone was seen a few times. This sequence joins TRBV9 and TRBJ1-6; weak D call: TRBD1 (6 bases). The CDR3 loop spans 16 amino acids. The germline CDR1 and CDR2 sequences are SGDLS and YYNGEE. Trimming cost V 0 bases and J 6 bases, with 13 bases left between them. CDR3 loop: CASSVGGGRGNSPLHF. For the CDR3, the DNA is TGTGCCAGCAGCGTAGGTGGGGGGCGAGGTAATTCACCCCTCCACTTT.

The chain is built from TRBV28 and TRBJ1-1, with D uncertain. The CDR3 totals 13 residues. V lost 5 bases and J 0 bases, leaving 7 bases between the germline ends. Looked up from germline, CDR1 is MDHEN and CDR2 is SYDVKM. CDR3 loop: CASSPPLNTEAFF. The CDR3, as DNA: TGTGCCAGCAGTCCACCCTTGAACACTGAAGCTTTCTTT.

The V and J genes are TRBV19 and TRBJ1-1, with D perhaps TRBD1 (6 bases). V was pared by 4 bases and J by 2 bases, with 11 bases between. Germline V gene lookup returns CDR1 LNHDA and CDR2 SQIVND (reference sequence). The CDR3 runs 14 residues. CDR3 sequence (DNA): TGTGCCAGTAGTAGATCCAGGGGAAACACTGAAGCTTTCTTT. Translating gives CASSRSRGNTEAFF.

This clone was picked up a small number of times. The rearrangement links TRBV6-5 to TRBJ1-1; 7 positions match TRBD1. This CDR3 is built from 11 residues. The germline CDR1 and CDR2 sequences are MNHEY and SVGAGI. V lost 5 bases to trimming and J lost 7 bases; unmatched junction nucleotides: 1. CDR3 loop: CASSQGGEAFF. The CDR3 bases are TGTGCCAGCAGTCAGGGGGGTGAAGCTTTCTTT.

V gene TRBV5-1 combines with J gene TRBJ2-5, with D perhaps TRBD1 (6 bases). Trimming removed 4 bases from V and 0 bases from J, with 13 bases in between. The CDR3 consists of 15 residues. In germline, CDR1 is SGHRS, CDR2 YFSETQ. In DNA, the CDR3 is TGCGCCAGCAGCCCGACGACAGGAAACCAAGAGACCCAGTACTTC. It codes for CASSPTTGNQETQYF.

This clone was recorded once. V gene TRBV5-4 combines with J gene TRBJ2-3; D is perhaps TRBD1 (6 bases). The CDR3 has 16 residues. Germline assignment: CDR1 SGHNT and CDR2 YYREEE (reference sequence). Trimming took 4 bases from V and 0 from J, leaving 15 bases between them. CDR3 DNA sequence: TGTGCCAGCAGCGGTGGACAGCAAACTAGCACAGATACGCAGTATTTT. This sequence encodes CASSGGQQTSTDTQYF.

V is TRBV7-9 and J is TRBJ1-1; the D gene is possibly TRBD1 (5 bases). CDR1 SEHNR and CDR2 FQNEAQ come from the germline V gene (reference sequence). The V and J ends lost 3 bases and 1 base respectively, with 9 bases between them. The CDR3 contains 14 residues. The CDR3 DNA reads TGTGCCAGCAGCTTCATCAGGGAGAACACTGAAGCTTTCTTT. It specifies CASSFIRENTEAFF.

The V call is TRBV5-1, the J call TRBJ1-4, with D tentatively TRBD1 (5 bases). Deletions cut 0 bases from V and 0 bases from J, with 6 bases between. CDR1 and CDR2 (germline): SGHRS, YFSETQ. This CDR3 has 15 residues. The CDR3: CASSLGGTTNEKLFF. For the CDR3, the DNA is TGCGCCAGCAGCTTGGGGGGGACAACTAATGAAAAACTGTTTTTT.

V is TRBV10-1 and J is TRBJ2-2, with unresolved D. The length of the CDR3 is 16 residues. Looked up from germline, CDR1 is WNHNN and CDR2 is SYGVQD (reference sequence). V lost 5 bases and J lost 3, with 16 bases in between. The CDR3, as DNA: TGCGCCAGCAGTCCCTCCTCCATGAAAGACACCGGGGAGCTGTTTTTT. Translating gives CASSPSSMKDTGELFF.

This chain links TRBV19 with TRBJ1-2; maybe TRBD1 (5 bases). V lost 0 bases, J lost 4 bases, and 15 bases lay in between. CDR1 is LNHDA and CDR2 is SQIVND in the germline V gene (reference sequence). The CDR3 extends over 16 amino acids. The CDR3 loop is CASSIDLRDQTYGYTF. In DNA form, the CDR3 reads TGTGCCAGTAGTATAGATCTCAGGGATCAGACCTATGGCTACACCTTC. The entire variable domain, with the rest obtained from reference TRBV19 and TRBJ1-2, is as follows: DGGITQSPKYLFRKEGQNVTLSCEQNLNHDAMYWYRQDPGQGLRLIYYSQIVNDFQKGDIAEGYSVSREKKESFPLTVTSAQKNPTAFYLCASSIDLRDQTYGYTFGSGTRLTVV.

The rearrangement uses TRBV10-3 and TRBJ2-1; TRBD1 matches at 10 bases. The V gene end was trimmed by 10 bases and the J gene end by 3 bases; junction bases not matched to a gene: 6. The CDR3 runs 14 residues. Germline V gene lookup returns CDR1 ENHRY and CDR2 SYGVKD. CDR3 sequence reads: CATYRDRGYNEQFF. The CDR3 bases are TGTGCCACATACCGGGACAGGGGCTACAATGAGCAGTTCTTC.

This chain connects TRBV18 to TRBJ1-2, with a weak D call TRBD1 (5 bases). Germline V gene lookup returns CDR1 KGHSH and CDR2 LQKENI. The CDR3 loop spans 13 amino acids. The V and J ends lost 2 bases and 8 bases respectively, with 12 bases between them. The CDR3 loop reads CASSPSGDRGYTF. The CDR3 nucleotides read TGTGCCAGCTCACCATCGGGGGATCGCGGCTACACCTTC.

This clone has just a few counts. This chain links TRBV16 with TRBJ1-1, with D possibly matching TRBD1 (5 bases). Germline assignment: CDR1 KGHSY and CDR2 FQNENV. The CDR3 length is 12 residues. Trimming removed 4 bases at V and 8 bases at J, with 11 bases between. The CDR3 nucleotides are TGTGCCAGCAGCCCAGACAGCTCGGAAGCTTTCTTT. This encodes CASSPDSSEAFF.

V and J are TRBV7-3 and TRBJ2-7, with TRBD1 matching over 7 bases. The CDR3 is made up of 15 amino acids. Germline V gene sequence: CDR1 SGHTA, CDR2 FQGTGA. V shed 2 bases, J shed 3 bases, and the junction held 7 bases outside the gene matches. The CDR3 spells CASSLYSGGNYEQYF. Written as DNA, the CDR3 is TGTGCCAGCAGCTTATATTCAGGGGGAAACTACGAGCAGTACTTC.

V gene TRBV28 combines with J gene TRBJ1-2; TRBD1 matches 7 bases. Germline lookup yields CDR1 MDHEN and CDR2 SYDVKM. Trimming took 7 bases from V and 8 from J; bases not matched to a gene: 13. CDR3 length: 14 amino acids. CDR3 DNA: TGTGCCAGCAAGACGAATGGAGGGGGCGCGGGCTACACCTTC. It encodes CASKTNGGGAGYTF.

The chain uses TRBV29-1 and TRBJ2-7; 7 nucleotides align to TRBD2. The J segment lost 2 bases and the V segment lost 7 bases, leaving 11 bases of the junction unmatched. Germline V lookup: CDR1 SQVTM, CDR2 ANQGSEA. This CDR3 has 14 residues. The CDR3 reads CSAPKAGSTYEQYF. In DNA form, the CDR3 reads TGCAGCGCACCCAAAGCGGGGTCCACCTACGAGCAGTACTTC.

The chain is built from TRBV9 and TRBJ1-1; D unresolved. In germline, CDR1 is SGDLS, CDR2 YYNGEE. This CDR3 region has 18 residues. Trimming left V 9 bases short and J 0 bases short, with 27 bases between. The CDR3 nucleotides are TGTGCCATCCCCCCGGGCCGCGGATTTCTCGGGTTGAACACTGAAGCTTTCTTT. This gives the protein CAIPPGRGFLGLNTEAFF.

The chain uses TRBV5-4 and TRBJ2-1, with 7 bases that match TRBD2. CDR1 is SGHNT and CDR2 is YYREEE in the germline V gene (reference sequence). The V segment lost 2 bases and the J segment 5 bases; nucleotides outside the gene matches: 10. The CDR3 consists of 16 residues. The CDR3 bases are TGTGCCAGCAGCTTAAAGTCTAGCGGTGACAACAATGAGCAGTTCTTC. This translates into CASSLKSSGDNNEQFF.

J is TRBJ2-3 and V is TRBV5-6; no clear D. V lost 0 bases to trimming and J lost 0 bases, with 11 bases between them. This CDR3 has 16 residues. CDR1 and CDR2 from the germline V gene are SGHDT and YYEEEE. The CDR3 loop is CASSLVGSSSTDTQYF. The CDR3 nucleotides are TGTGCCAGCAGCTTGGTTGGCAGCTCTAGCACAGATACGCAGTATTTT.

This chain links TRBV10-1 with TRBJ2-7; no clear D. Germline V gene data show CDR1 as WNHNN and CDR2 as SYGVQD (reference sequence). The length of the CDR3 is 13 residues. Trimming stripped 3 bases from V and 3 bases from J, with 9 bases between. CDR3 coding DNA: TGCGCCAGCAGTGAAGCGAGAGACTACGAGCAGTACTTC. The encoded protein is CASSEARDYEQYF.

The genes are TRBV5-1 and TRBJ2-2; TRBD1 matches 10 bases. J gave up 6 bases and V 0 bases, and 2 bases lay outside the gene matches. CDR3 length: 15 residues. The germline V gene encodes CDR1 SGHRS and CDR2 YFSETQ. The CDR3: CASSLGQGAPGELFF. The CDR3 nucleotides read TGCGCCAGCAGCTTGGGACAGGGGGCACCCGGGGAGCTGTTTTTT.

This chain joins TRBV11-3 and TRBJ2-3; perhaps TRBD1 as D (6 bases). Germline V CDR1 and CDR2: SGHNT, YENEEA. This CDR3 comprises 16 residues. Trimming pared 1 base from V and 5 bases from J, leaving 16 bases between. In DNA form, the CDR3 reads TGTGCCAGCAGCTTAGGCAGGGACACCGAATTAGATACGCAGTATTTT. It specifies CASSLGRDTELDTQYF.

This clone was found once. This chain links TRBV28 with TRBJ2-7, with D perhaps given as TRBD1 or TRBD2 (6 bases each). The CDR3 has 14 residues. Germline V gene lookup returns CDR1 MDHEN and CDR2 SYDVKM. The V and J ends lost 5 bases and 2 bases respectively, with 13 bases between them. The CDR3 coding sequence is TGTGCCAGCAGTGAAGGAGGGGGGACCTACGAGCAGTACTTC. The encoded protein is CASSEGGGTYEQYF.